A selection of T cell receptor beta chains follows, all from one sample in a study of OX40 agonist ivuxolimab in advanced cancers. The data were produced by immunoSEQ multiplex PCR, yet TCRdb's version contains in-frame clones alone and is incomplete. The sample carries approximately 70,000 clones, roughly 82% recorded once. The specimen comprised CD4+ or CD8+ T cells sorted from blood, sampled in a trial of the OX40 agonist ivuxolimab. The receptors originated from an adult with an advanced solid tumor such as melanoma, head and neck, liver or kidney cancer. Each CDR3 is given with its conserved first and last residue. A D gene is named only where the DNA matches it firmly. For some rows the clone size is stated as once, few or many, or as a class when expanded; others skip it.

>few|TRBJ2-1|TRBV5-8|-
TGTGCCAGCAGCTTCGGGGGCCCCGAGCAGTTCTTC
CASSFGGPEQFF
>-|TRBJ2-3|TRBV7-3|-
TGTGCCGCCCAGAGGGGGGGACCAATTTATAGCACAGATACGCAGTATTTT
CAAQRGGPIYSTDTQYF
>-|TRBJ2-3|TRBV7-2|-
TGTGCCAGCAGCTTAGCGGGGGGCGCCGTTACGCAGTATTTT
CASSLAGGAVTQYF
>once|TRBJ2-1|TRBV6-4|-
TGTGCCAGCAGTGACTCGAGTGGCTCCGAGTCTGAGCAGTTCTTC
CASSDSSGSESEQFF
>-|TRBJ2-2|TRBV4-2|-
TGTGCCAGCAGCCAAGCAAGGGGGACCGGGGAGCTGTTTTTT
CASSQARGTGELFF
>-|TRBJ1-5|TRBV27|-
TGTGCCAGCAGTTCCACAGGGAAAGGTCAGCCCCAGCATTTT
CASSSTGKGQPQHF
>-|TRBJ1-5|TRBV6-6|-
TGTGCCAGCAGTTTGGGGAACAATCAGCCCCAGCATTTT
CASSLGNNQPQHF
>-|TRBJ2-5|TRBV4-3|-
TGCGCCAGCAGCCAAATCGTGGGAGAGACCCAGTACTTC
CASSQIVGETQYF
>-|TRBJ1-6|TRBV5-4|-
TGCGCCAGCAGCCACAGGGATCAGGGTTCACCCCTCCACTTT
CASSHRDQGSPLHF
>-|TRBJ1-5|TRBV5-1|-
TGCGCCAGCAGCTTGTCGGACAGAGAAAATCAGCCCCAGCATTTT
CASSLSDRENQPQHF
>-|TRBJ2-7|TRBV5-4|TRBD2
TGTGCCAGCAGCTACCGAGGACTAGCGGACTCCTACGAGCAGTACTTC
CASSYRGLADSYEQYF
>-|TRBJ1-2|TRBV30|-
TGTGCCTGGCTAAGGGGGAACTATGGCTACACCTTC
CAWLRGNYGYTF
>-|TRBJ1-2|TRBV4-1|-
TGCGCCAGCAGCCGACCACAGGGAGCAGCTAACTATGGCTACACCTTC
CASSRPQGAANYGYTF
>once|TRBJ1-2|TRBV11-2|-
TGTGCCAGCAGCCCGCTGAGAGTGGACTCATATGGCTACACCTTC
CASSPLRVDSYGYTF
>-|TRBJ1-2|TRBV5-1|TRBD1
TGCGCCAGCAGCTTGGCCTCGGGGACAGCGGGCTACACCTTC
CASSLASGTAGYTF
>-|TRBJ1-1|TRBV11-2|-
TGTGCCAGCAGCTTAAGTGGGTACACTGAAGCTTTCTTT
CASSLSGYTEAFF
>once|TRBJ2-1|TRBV27|TRBD1
TGTGCCAGCAGTTTTACTCTCGGGACAGGGTACAATGAGCAGTTCTTC
CASSFTLGTGYNEQFF
>-|TRBJ2-1|TRBV10-3|TRBD2
TGTGCCATCAGTCCGTACCCCAGCGGGGGACGATACAATGAGCAGTTCTTC
CAISPYPSGGRYNEQFF
>-|TRBJ1-4|TRBV5-1|-
TGCGCCAGCAGCTTGTGGGGAGGGGAAAAACTGTTTTTT
CASSLWGGEKLFF
>-|TRBJ2-7|TRBV19|-
TGTGCCAGTACCCGGGACGGCGGCTCTCCTTACTACGAGCAGTACTTC
CASTRDGGSPYYEQYF
>-|TRBJ2-5|TRBV5-1|-
TGCGCCAGCAGCTTGGGTGAGAGTGGGCCAGAGACCCAGTACTTC
CASSLGESGPETQYF
>-|TRBJ2-5|TRBV27|TRBD1
TGTGCCAGCAGTTCAGGCGCAGGGGGCCCTGGGAAGACCCAGTACTTC
CASSSGAGGPGKTQYF
>-|TRBJ2-3|TRBV19|-
TGTGCCAGTAGTCCGGGAGTAACCTCCTATACGCAGTATTTT
CASSPGVTSYTQYF
>-|TRBJ2-5|TRBV5-1|-
TGCGCCAGCAGCTTGGGAAGGGGTACCCTGAAGACCCAGTACTTC
CASSLGRGTLKTQYF
>-|TRBJ1-2|TRBV7-2|-
TGTGCCAGCAGCTCGTTAGGGTGGCTTAACTATGGCTACACCTTC
CASSSLGWLNYGYTF
>-|TRBJ2-1|TRBV7-2|TRBD2
TGTGCCAGCAGCTCCGGGACTAACAGGAATGAGCAGTTCTTC
CASSSGTNRNEQFF
>once|TRBJ2-3|TRBV4-2|-
TGTGCCAGCAGCCAACGACTGCTTGGGGGTGCAGGGGTCACAGATACGCAGTATTTT
CASSQRLLGGAGVTDTQYF
>-|TRBJ2-1|TRBV10-3|-
TGTGCCATCAGAGCCTTCGAAGGGGTCGCCCGGAACTACAATGAGCAGTTCTTC
CAIRAFEGVARNYNEQFF
>-|TRBJ1-5|TRBV7-9|TRBD1
TGTGCCAGCCAGGGAACAGGGGGCAATCAGCCCCAGCATTTT
CASQGTGGNQPQHF
>-|TRBJ2-2|TRBV13|TRBD1
TGTGCTAGCAGCCCCTCTGACAGGGTTAGAAGGACCGGGGAGCTGTTTTTT
CASSPSDRVRRTGELFF
>-|TRBJ2-2|TRBV9|-
TGTGCCAGCAGCGTAGGTGTTGCGGGGAACACCGGGGAGCTGTTTTTT
CASSVGVAGNTGELFF
>-|TRBJ2-3|TRBV4-3|TRBD1
TGCGCCAGCAGCCAAATTACAGGGGCCGATACGCAGTATTTT
CASSQITGADTQYF
>-|TRBJ1-1|TRBV6-5|-
TGTGCCAGCAGTCGGTTGAACACTGAAGCTTTCTTT
CASSRLNTEAFF
>-|TRBJ2-2|TRBV30|-
TGTGCCTGGAGTGTACGGTGGGGCGGGGAGCTGTTTTTT
CAWSVRWGGELFF
>few|TRBJ2-5|TRBV7-9|-
TGTGCCAGCAGCCCGGGGGTTGGGGCCGGGGAGACCCAGTACTTC
CASSPGVGAGETQYF
>-|TRBJ1-1|TRBV30|-
TGTGCCTGGAGCCCTGACAGGCTGAACACTGAAGCTTTCTTT
CAWSPDRLNTEAFF
>-|TRBJ2-7|TRBV5-1|TRBD1
TGCGCCAGCAGCACGAGCCCGCCCGGACAGGACGAGCAGTACTTC
CASSTSPPGQDEQYF
>-|TRBJ1-2|TRBV19|-
TGTGCCAGTAGTATGCAAGGGGTGTATGGCTACACCTTC
CASSMQGVYGYTF
>-|TRBJ1-4|TRBV27|-
TGTGCCAGCTTAGCTACTAGGACTGCCCTCCCGGTTTTT
CASLATRTALPVF
>-|TRBJ2-1|TRBV5-1|-
TGCGCCAGCAGCTTGGGATGGGCGCCGTCCTACAATGAGCAGTTCTTC
CASSLGWAPSYNEQFF
>-|TRBJ2-1|TRBV19|TRBD2
TGTGCCAGTAGTATAGGATACGGGAGGAGCTACAATGAGCAGTTCTTC
CASSIGYGRSYNEQFF
>-|TRBJ1-2|TRBV19|TRBD1
TGTGCCAGTAGTATACCGGGACAGGGCTATGGCTACACCTTC
CASSIPGQGYGYTF
>-|TRBJ2-3|TRBV27|-
TGTGCCAGCAGTTTACAAAGCACAGATACGCAGTATTTT
CASSLQSTDTQYF
>-|TRBJ2-1|TRBV6-5|TRBD2
TGTGCCAGCAGTTACCTTAGCGGGTTCTCCTACAATGAGCAGTTCTTC
CASSYLSGFSYNEQFF
>-|TRBJ2-1|TRBV5-1|TRBD2
TGCGCCAGCTCTTCAGCGGGGAGCTCCTACAATGAGCAGTTCTTC
CASSSAGSSYNEQFF
>-|TRBJ1-5|TRBV7-2|-
TGTGCCAGCAGCTCAGACCGCAATCAGCCCCAGCATTTT
CASSSDRNQPQHF
>-|TRBJ1-1|TRBV19|TRBD1
TGTGCCAGTAGTTTATATGGACAGGGAGTCGGAGCTTTCTTT
CASSLYGQGVGAFF
>-|TRBJ2-1|TRBV5-1|-
TGCGCCAGCAGCTTAGTGCCCAACCTCTACAATGAGCAGTTCTTC
CASSLVPNLYNEQFF
>-|TRBJ1-3|TRBV13|-
TGTGCCAGCCGCTGGCGGGGGGCAAAAGGAAACACCATATATTTT
CASRWRGAKGNTIYF
>once|TRBJ1-5|TRBV18|-
TGTGCCAGCTCACCGGGGTTAAATCAGCCCCAGCATTTT
CASSPGLNQPQHF
>-|TRBJ2-7|TRBV6-1|-
TGTGCCAGCTCACACCCGGAGGCCGAGCAGTACTTC
CASSHPEAEQYF
>-|TRBJ1-2|TRBV27|TRBD1
TGTGCCAGCAGTCCGTCAGGACTTAAGGGGGCCTATGGCTACACCTTC
CASSPSGLKGAYGYTF
>-|TRBJ1-2|TRBV29-1|-
TGCAGCGTTTCGGAGGGCTATGGCTACACCTTC
CSVSEGYGYTF